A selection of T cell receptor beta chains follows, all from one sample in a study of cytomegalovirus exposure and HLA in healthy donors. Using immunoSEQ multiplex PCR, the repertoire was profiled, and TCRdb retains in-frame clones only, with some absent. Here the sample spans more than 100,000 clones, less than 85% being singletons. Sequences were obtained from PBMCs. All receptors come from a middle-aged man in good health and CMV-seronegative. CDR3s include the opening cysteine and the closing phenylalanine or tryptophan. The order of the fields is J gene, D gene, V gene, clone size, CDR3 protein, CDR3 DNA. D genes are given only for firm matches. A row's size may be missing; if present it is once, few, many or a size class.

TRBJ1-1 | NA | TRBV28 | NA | CASSPGQWGTAFF | TGTGCCAGCAGCCCTGGACAGTGGGGAACGGCTTTCTTT
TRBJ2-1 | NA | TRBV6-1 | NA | CASSGGHEQFF | TGTGCCAGCAGTGGAGGGCATGAGCAGTTCTTC
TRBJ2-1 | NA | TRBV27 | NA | CASSLVFNSYNEQFF | TGTGCCAGCAGTTTAGTCTTTAACTCCTACAATGAGCAGTTCTTC
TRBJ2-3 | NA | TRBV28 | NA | CASSLPTPGTQYF | TGTGCCAGCAGTTTACCAACCCCGGGAACGCAGTATTTT
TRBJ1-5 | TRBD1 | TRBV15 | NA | CATSPRQGAQHF | TGTGCCACCAGCCCTCGCCAGGGGGCCCAGCATTTT
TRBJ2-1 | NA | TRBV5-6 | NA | CASSLVQINEQFF | TGTGCCAGCAGCTTGGTACAAATAAATGAGCAGTTCTTC
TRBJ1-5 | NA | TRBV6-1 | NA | CASQAGDQPQHF | TGTGCCTCCCAAGCGGGGGATCAGCCCCAGCATTTT
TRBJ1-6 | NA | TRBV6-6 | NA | CASSYSGQLPNSPLHF | TGTGCCAGCAGTTACTCCGGACAGTTGCCTAATTCACCCCTCCACTTT
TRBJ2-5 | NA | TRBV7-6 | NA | CASSPRLSQETQYF | TGTGCCAGCAGCCCGAGACTAAGCCAAGAGACCCAGTACTTC
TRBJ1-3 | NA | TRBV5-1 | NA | CASSLGAVPGRGSPGNTIYF | TGCGCCAGCAGCTTGGGTGCAGTACCGGGGAGGGGTTCCCCTGGAAACACCATATATTTT
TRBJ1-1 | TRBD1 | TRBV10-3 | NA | CAISRTGAPGNTEAFF | TGTGCCATCAGTCGGACAGGGGCCCCGGGGAACACTGAAGCTTTCTTT
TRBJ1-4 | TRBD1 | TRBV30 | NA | CAWSTRTGGNEKLFF | TGTGCCTGGAGTACCCGGACAGGGGGTAATGAAAAACTGTTTTTT
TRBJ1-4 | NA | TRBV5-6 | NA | CASSPGGGFNEKLFF | TGTGCCAGCAGCCCAGGTGGGGGGTTTAATGAAAAACTGTTTTTT
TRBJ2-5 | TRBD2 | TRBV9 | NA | CASSVGILAGIQETQYF | TGTGCCAGCAGCGTAGGAATATTAGCGGGTATCCAAGAGACCCAGTACTTC
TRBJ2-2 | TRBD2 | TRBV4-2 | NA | CASSPAPGLAHRDTGELFF | TGTGCCAGCAGCCCCGCCCCGGGACTAGCCCACCGCGACACCGGGGAGCTGTTTTTT
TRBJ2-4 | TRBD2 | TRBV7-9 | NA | CAGGLAENIQYF | TGTGCCGGCGGACTAGCGGAAAACATTCAGTACTTC
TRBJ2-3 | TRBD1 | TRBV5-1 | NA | CASSWADRASTDTQYF | TGCGCCAGCAGCTGGGCGGACAGGGCAAGCACAGATACGCAGTATTTT
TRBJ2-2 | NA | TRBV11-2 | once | CASSSLGGGLTGELFF | TGTGCCAGCAGCAGTCTGGGGGGTGGACTTACCGGGGAGCTGTTTTTT
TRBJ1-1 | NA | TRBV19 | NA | CAASPGGWTEAFF | TGTGCCGCCTCGCCGGGGGGGTGGACTGAAGCTTTCTTT
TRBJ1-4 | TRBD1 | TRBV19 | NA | CASSKDRGVGEKLFF | TGTGCCAGTAGTAAGGACAGGGGAGTTGGTGAAAAACTGTTTTTT
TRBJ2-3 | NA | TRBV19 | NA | CASSIGAGIRSDTQYF | TGTGCCAGTAGTATTGGTGCAGGGATTAGGTCAGATACGCAGTATTTT
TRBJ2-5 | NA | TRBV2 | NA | CASSEMTAQETQYF | TGTGCCAGCAGTGAAATGACAGCTCAAGAGACCCAGTACTTC
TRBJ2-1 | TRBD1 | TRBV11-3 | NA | CASSPRTGGEQFF | TGTGCCAGCAGCCCGAGGACAGGGGGTGAGCAGTTCTTC
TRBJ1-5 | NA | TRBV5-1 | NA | CASRGGSNQPQHF | TGCGCCAGCAGAGGGGGTAGCAATCAGCCCCAGCATTTT
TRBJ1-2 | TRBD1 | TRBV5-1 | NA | CASSAGQGARGYTF | TGCGCCAGCAGCGCGGGACAGGGGGCTAGAGGCTACACCTTC
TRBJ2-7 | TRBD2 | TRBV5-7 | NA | CASSQTSGVSYEQYF | TGTGCCAGCAGCCAAACTAGCGGGGTTTCCTACGAGCAGTACTTC
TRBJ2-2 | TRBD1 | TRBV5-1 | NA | CASSLATGPGTGELFF | TGCGCCAGCAGCTTGGCGACAGGGCCGGGCACCGGGGAGCTGTTTTTT
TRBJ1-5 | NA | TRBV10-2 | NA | CASSEIRDNQPQHF | TGCGCCAGCAGTGAGATCAGGGACAATCAGCCCCAGCATTTT
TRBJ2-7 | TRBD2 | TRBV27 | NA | CASSWSSGRSYEQYF | TGTGCCAGCAGTTGGTCCAGCGGGAGGTCCTACGAGCAGTACTTC
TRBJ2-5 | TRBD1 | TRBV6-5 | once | CASSYRTGTVKETQYF | TGTGCCAGCAGTTACCGGACCGGGACAGTGAAAGAGACCCAGTACTTC
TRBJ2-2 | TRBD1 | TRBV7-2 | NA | CASIPQGGTGELFF | TGTGCCAGCATCCCACAGGGGGGCACCGGGGAGCTGTTTTTT
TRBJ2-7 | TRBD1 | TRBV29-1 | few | CSVGGQGYEQYF | TGCAGCGTTGGGGGACAGGGATACGAGCAGTACTTC
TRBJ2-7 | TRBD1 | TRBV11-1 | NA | CASSFSPQGEYEQYF | TGTGCCAGCAGCTTTTCCCCCCAGGGGGAATACGAGCAGTACTTC
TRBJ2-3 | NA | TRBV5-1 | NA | CASREQGADTQYF | TGCGCCAGCAGGGAACAGGGCGCAGATACGCAGTATTTT
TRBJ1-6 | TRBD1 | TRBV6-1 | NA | CASSDLGQGQSPLHF | TGTGCCAGCAGTGACCTCGGACAGGGCCAGTCACCCCTCCACTTT
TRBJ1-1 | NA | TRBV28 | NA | CASSLSDRNTEAFF | TGTGCCAGCAGTTTGTCCGACAGGAACACTGAAGCTTTCTTT
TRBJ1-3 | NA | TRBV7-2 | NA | CASSSLGAHSGNTIYF | TGTGCCAGCAGCTCCTTGGGGGCGCACTCTGGAAACACCATATATTTT
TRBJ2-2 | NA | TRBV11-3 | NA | CASSLGGTTYTGELFF | TGTGCCAGCAGTCTCGGGGGGACAACTTACACCGGGGAGCTGTTTTTT
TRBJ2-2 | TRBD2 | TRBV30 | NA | CAWTTPTSGGVTGELFF | TGTGCCTGGACTACCCCGACTAGCGGGGGCGTTACCGGGGAGCTGTTTTTT
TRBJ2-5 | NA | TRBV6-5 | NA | CASSPTWGGLETQYF | TGTGCCAGCAGTCCCACTTGGGGGGGGCTGGAGACCCAGTACTTC
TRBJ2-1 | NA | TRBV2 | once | CVSSSDLSSYNEQFF | TGTGTCAGCAGTAGCGACTTGAGCTCCTACAATGAGCAGTTCTTC
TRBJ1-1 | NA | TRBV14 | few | CASSQTRRVTEAFF | TGTGCCAGCAGCCAGACCCGCAGGGTTACTGAAGCTTTCTTT
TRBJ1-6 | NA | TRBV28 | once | CASRPTSGYGSPLHF | TGTGCCAGCAGGCCTACCTCAGGGTACGGTTCACCCCTCCACTTT
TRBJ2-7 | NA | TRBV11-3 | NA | CASSLINGGEQYF | TGTGCCAGCAGCTTAATCAACGGAGGCGAGCAGTACTTC
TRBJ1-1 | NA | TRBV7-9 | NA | CASSLLAGEYAFF | TGTGCCAGCAGCTTACTGGCAGGGGAATACGCTTTCTTT
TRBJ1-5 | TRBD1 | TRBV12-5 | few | CASGSFISDRVSLPRQPQHF | TGTGCTAGTGGTTCCTTCATTTCCGACAGGGTAAGTCTTCCGAGGCAGCCCCAGCATTTT
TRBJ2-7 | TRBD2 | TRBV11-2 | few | CASGLTAGGSAEQYF | TGTGCCAGCGGACTGACAGCGGGAGGTTCCGCCGAGCAGTACTTC
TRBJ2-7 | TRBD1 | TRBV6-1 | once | CASNRDREYEQYF | TGTGCCAGCAACAGGGACAGAGAATACGAGCAGTACTTC
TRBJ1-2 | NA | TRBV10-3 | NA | CAIRSGGNYGYTF | TGTGCCATCCGCTCCGGGGGGAACTATGGCTACACCTTC
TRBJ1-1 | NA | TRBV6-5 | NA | CASSYSTGLNTEAFF | TGTGCCAGCAGTTACTCAACAGGGCTGAACACTGAAGCTTTCTTT
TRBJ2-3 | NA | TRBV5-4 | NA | CASSLSSDRDTQYF | TGTGCCAGCAGCTTGTCCAGCGATCGGGATACGCAGTATTTT
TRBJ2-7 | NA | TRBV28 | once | CASSLSGDSYEQYF | TGTGCCAGCAGTTTATCAGGGGACTCCTACGAGCAGTACTTC
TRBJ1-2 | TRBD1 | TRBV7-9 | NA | CASSTTGDVGYTF | TGTGCCAGCAGCACCACAGGGGACGTTGGCTACACCTTC
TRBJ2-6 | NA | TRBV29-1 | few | CSVIQGASGANVLTF | TGCAGCGTTATACAGGGTGCCTCTGGGGCCAACGTCCTGACTTTC
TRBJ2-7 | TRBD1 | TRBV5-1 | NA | CASSSRDRGTYEQYF | TGCGCCAGCAGCTCCCGGGACAGGGGGACCTACGAGCAGTACTTC